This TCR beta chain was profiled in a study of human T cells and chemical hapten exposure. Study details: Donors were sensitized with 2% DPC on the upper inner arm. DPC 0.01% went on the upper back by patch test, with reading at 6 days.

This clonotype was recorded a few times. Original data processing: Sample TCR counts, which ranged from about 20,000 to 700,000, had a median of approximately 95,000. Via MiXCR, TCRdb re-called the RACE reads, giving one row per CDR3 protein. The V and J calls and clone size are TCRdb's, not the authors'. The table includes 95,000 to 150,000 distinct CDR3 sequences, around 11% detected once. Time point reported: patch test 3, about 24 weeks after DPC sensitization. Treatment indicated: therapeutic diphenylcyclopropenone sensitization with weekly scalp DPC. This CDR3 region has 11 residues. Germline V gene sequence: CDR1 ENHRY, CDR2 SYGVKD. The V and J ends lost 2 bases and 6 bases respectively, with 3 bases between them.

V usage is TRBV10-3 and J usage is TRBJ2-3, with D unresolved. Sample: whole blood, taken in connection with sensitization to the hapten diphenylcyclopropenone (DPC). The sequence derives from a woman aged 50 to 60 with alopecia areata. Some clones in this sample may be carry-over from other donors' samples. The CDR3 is CAISEMDTQYF. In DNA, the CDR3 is TGTGCCATCAGTGAGATGGATACGCAGTATTTT.